Each of the 2 T cell receptor beta chains below was sequenced from the same sample in a study of cytomegalovirus exposure and HLA in healthy donors (dated by TCRdb to about 2017). The protocol used for the library was the immunoSEQ multiplex PCR assay. Sourced from immuneACCESS, this table was stored by TCRdb with only in-frame sequences that have V and J called. A share of the clones is absent; for the studies checked, an unresolved V gene accounts for under half, and the remainder has no known explanation. In all, the sample holds some 210,000 clones, and 75% to 90% of those were seen once. Of the sample, roughly 5.7% is held by the ten largest clones. Input material: PBMCs. These receptor sequences come from a woman between 18 and 30 years old in good health and CMV-seronegative.

This clone has only one observation. The J gene is TRBJ1-1, the V gene TRBV27, with no clear D. Trimming removed 3 bases from V and 5 bases from J, with 16 bases in between. Per the germline V gene, CDR1 is MNHEY and CDR2 is SMNVEV (reference sequence). This CDR3 contains 15 residues. The CDR3 coding sequence is TGTGCCAGCAGTTTTAGGGCCCCGAGTAGAACTGAAGCTTTCTTT. It is translated as CASSFRAPSRTEAFF.

The chain recombines TRBV25-1 with TRBJ2-7, with D hard to call. The V end was cut by 6 bases, the J end by 2 bases, with 5 bases between. The CDR3 has 11 amino acids. The V gene's germline CDR1 is MGHDK and CDR2 SYGVNS. CDR3 sequence (DNA): TGTGCCAGCAGCAACACCTACGAGCAGTACTTC. This codes for CASSNTYEQYF.